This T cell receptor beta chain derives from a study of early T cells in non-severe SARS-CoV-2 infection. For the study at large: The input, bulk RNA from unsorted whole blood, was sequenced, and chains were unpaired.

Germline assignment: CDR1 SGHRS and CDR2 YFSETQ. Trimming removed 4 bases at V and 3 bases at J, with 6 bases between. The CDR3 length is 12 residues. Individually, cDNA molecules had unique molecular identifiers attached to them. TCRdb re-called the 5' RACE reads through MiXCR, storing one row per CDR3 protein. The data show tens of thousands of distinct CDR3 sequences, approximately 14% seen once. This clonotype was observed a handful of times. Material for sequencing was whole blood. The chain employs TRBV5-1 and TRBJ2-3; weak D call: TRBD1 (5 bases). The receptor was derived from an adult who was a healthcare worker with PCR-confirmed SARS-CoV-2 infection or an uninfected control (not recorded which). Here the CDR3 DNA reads TGCGCCAGCAGCACAGGAACAGATACGCAGTATTTT. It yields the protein CASSTGTDTQYF. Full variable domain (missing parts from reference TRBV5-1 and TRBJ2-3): KAGVTQTPRYLIKTRGQQVTLSCSPISGHRSVSWYQQTPGQGLQFLFEYFSETQRNKGNFPGRFSGRQFSNSRSEMNVSTLELGDSALYLCASSTGTDTQYFGPGTRLTVL.